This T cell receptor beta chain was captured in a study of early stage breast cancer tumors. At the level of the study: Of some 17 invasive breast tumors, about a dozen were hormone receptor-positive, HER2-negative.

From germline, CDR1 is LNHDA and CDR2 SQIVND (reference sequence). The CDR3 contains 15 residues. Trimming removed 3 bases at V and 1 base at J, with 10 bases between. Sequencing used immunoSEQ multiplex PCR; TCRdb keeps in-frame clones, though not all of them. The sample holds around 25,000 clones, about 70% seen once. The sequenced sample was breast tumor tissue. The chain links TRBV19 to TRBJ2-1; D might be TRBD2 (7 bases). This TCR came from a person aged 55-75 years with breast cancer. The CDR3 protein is CASSIAGASYNEQFF. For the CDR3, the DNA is TGTGCCAGTAGTATCGCGGGGGCTTCCTACAATGAGCAGTTCTTC. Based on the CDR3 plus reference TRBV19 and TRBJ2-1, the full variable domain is DGGITQSPKYLFRKEGQNVTLSCEQNLNHDAMYWYRQDPGQGLRLIYYSQIVNDFQKGDIAEGYSVSREKKESFPLTVTSAQKNPTAFYLCASSIAGASYNEQFFGPGTRLTVL.